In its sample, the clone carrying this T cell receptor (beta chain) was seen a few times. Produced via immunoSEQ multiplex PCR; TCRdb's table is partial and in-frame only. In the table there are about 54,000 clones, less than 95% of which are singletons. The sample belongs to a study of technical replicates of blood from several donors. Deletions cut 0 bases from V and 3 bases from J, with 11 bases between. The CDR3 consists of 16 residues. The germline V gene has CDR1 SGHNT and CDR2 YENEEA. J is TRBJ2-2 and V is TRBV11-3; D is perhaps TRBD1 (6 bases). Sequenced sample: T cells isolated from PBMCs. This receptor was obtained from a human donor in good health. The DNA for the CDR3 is TGTGCCAGCAGCTTAGATCAGGGGACGGACACCGGGGAGCTGTTTTTT. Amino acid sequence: CASSLDQGTDTGELFF.